The next 26 T cell receptor beta chains were all read from a single sample in a study of T-cell memory formation after mild COVID-19. TCRdb reprocessed the 5' RACE reads with MiXCR, giving one entry per CDR3 protein. The profile shows some 350,000 distinct CDR3 sequences, around 13% of them singletons. Sequenced sample: PBMCs or a T cell subset sorted from them (not recorded which). These receptors were taken from a man younger than 30 who had mild COVID-19 (a few samples of this study predate the infection). Cell type and time point are not known.

The chain couples TRBV7-9 to TRBJ2-7, with D possibly matching TRBD1 (6 bases). V was trimmed by 4 bases and J by 5 bases, leaving 9 bases between them. The CDR3 has 12 amino acids. In germline, CDR1 is SEHNR, CDR2 FQNEAQ (reference sequence). In DNA, the CDR3 is TGTGCCAGCAGCTACACAGGGAACGAGCAGTACGTC. It encodes CASSYTGNEQYV.

Comments on this clonotype: This clone may be a read error of a much larger clone one base away. A read error is likely, as this CDR3 ends without the conserved phenylalanine or tryptophan. V and J are TRBV4-2 and TRBJ2-2; D unresolved. V lost 1 base and J 4 bases, leaving 4 bases between the germline ends. CDR3 size: 13 residues. CDR1 is LGHNA and CDR2 is YNFKEQ in the germline V gene. CDR3 DNA: TGTGCCAGCAGCCAAGCCACCACCGGGGAGCTGTTTATT. It specifies CASSQATTGELFI.

The V and J genes are TRBV7-9 and TRBJ2-2; tentative D call: TRBD2 (6 bases). The CDR3 loop spans 16 amino acids. Germline V lookup: CDR1 SEHNR, CDR2 FQNEAQ (reference sequence). The ends were cut back, 7 bases at V and 1 base at J, with 16 bases in the middle. CDR3 loop: CASNRRGVENTGELFF. As DNA, the CDR3 is TGTGCCAGCAACCGACGCGGGGTCGAGAACACCGGGGAGCTGTTTTTT. Variable domain in full (rest from reference TRBV7-9 and TRBJ2-2): DTGVSQNPRHKITKRGQNVTFRCDPISEHNRLYWYRQTLGQGPEFLTYFQNEAQLEKSRLLSDRFSAERPKGSFSTLEIQRTEQGDSAMYLCASNRRGVENTGELFFGEGSRLTVL.

This clonotype was detected a few times. The chain couples TRBV12-3 or TRBV12-4 to TRBJ2-3, with 10 bases fitting TRBD2. V was clipped by 5 bases and J by 0 bases; unmatched bases: 14. The CDR3 sequence is 19 residues long. Here the CDR3 reads CASSDRGRISGGSTDTQYF. The CDR3 coding sequence is TGTGCCAGCAGTGACAGGGGTAGGATTAGCGGGGGGAGCACAGATACGCAGTATTTT.

This chain connects TRBV7-9 to TRBJ1-1; D is uncertain. V was trimmed by 1 base and J by 0 bases, leaving 6 bases between them. This CDR3 spans 14 amino acids. Germline-derived CDR1 and CDR2 are SEHNR and FQNEAQ (reference sequence). The DNA for the CDR3 is TGTGCCAGCAGCTTAGTTTCTGTGAACACTGAAGCTTTCTTT. The encoded protein is CASSLVSVNTEAFF.

The V and J genes are TRBV7-9 and TRBJ1-1; D gene unclear. CDR1 and CDR2 (germline): SEHNR, FQNEAQ (reference sequence). The CDR3 totals 14 residues. Trimming stripped 3 bases from V and 8 bases from J, with 16 bases between. The CDR3 region has the DNA TGTGCCAGCAGCTTTTTGCGGGGAGGCAGGGAAGCTTTCTTT. Encoded protein: CASSFLRGGREAFF.

The chain carries TRBV28 and TRBJ2-7, with D tentatively TRBD2 (7 bases). The CDR3 length is 14 residues. Trimming removed 6 bases from V and 5 bases from J, with 17 bases in between. Germline V CDR1 and CDR2: MDHEN, SYDVKM. CDR3 loop: CASSVGGGPHEQYF. The CDR3 bases are TGTGCCAGCAGCGTGGGGGGGGGGCCTCACGAGCAGTACTTC.

This clonotype has at least ten counts. This sequence joins TRBV4-3 and TRBJ1-2; D not resolved. Germline CDR1 and CDR2: LGHNA and YSLEER. The V and J ends lost 0 bases and 2 bases respectively, with 13 bases between them. The CDR3 contains 16 residues. The CDR3 DNA reads TGCGCCAGCAGCCAAGATGGGGTCACACACAACTATGGCTACACCTTC. It is translated as CASSQDGVTHNYGYTF.

The V gene is TRBV7-7, the J gene TRBJ2-2, with 10 bases matching TRBD1. Germline V gives CDR1 SSHAT, CDR2 FNYEAQ (reference sequence). The CDR3 extends over 14 amino acids. V gave up 6 bases and J gave up 5 bases; unmatched junction bases: 3. CDR3 sequence: CASRGTGVTGELFF. CDR3 bases: TGTGCCAGCAGGGGGACAGGGGTGACCGGGGAGCTGTTTTTT.

This clonotype has just one count. The chain links TRBV20-1 to TRBJ1-1; TRBD1 agrees at 10 bases. V trimming: 6 bases; J trimming: 1 base; junction bases outside the gene matches: 5. Germline values: CDR1 DFQATT, CDR2 SNEGSKA (reference sequence). This CDR3 comprises 14 residues. The CDR3 region has the DNA TGCAGTGCCCCGCGGACAGGGGGGAACACTGAAGCTTTCTTT. This gives the protein CSAPRTGGNTEAFF.

J is TRBJ2-7 and V is TRBV7-8; perhaps TRBD1 as D (6 bases). V was cut by 0 bases and J by 0 bases, with 12 bases left in between. The CDR3 length is 16 residues. Germline-derived CDR1 and CDR2 are SGHVS and FQNEAQ. For the CDR3, the DNA is TGTGCCAGCAGCTTAGCGTGGGACAAAAGCTCCTACGAGCAGTACGTC. Amino acids: CASSLAWDKSSYEQYV.

This clonotype was seen a few times. The rearrangement links TRBV4-2 to TRBJ2-5; TRBD2 matches 8 bases. This CDR3 comprises 14 residues. The germline CDR1 and CDR2 sequences are LGHNA and YNFKEQ. V lost 6 bases to trimming and J lost 5 bases; unmatched junction nucleotides: 8. CDR3 coding DNA: TGTGCCAGCAGGGGACTAGGGGAGGGGGAGACCCAGTACTTC. As protein: CASRGLGEGETQYF.

This rearrangement joins TRBV6-2 or TRBV6-3 to TRBJ2-3; possible D gene TRBD2, 5 bases. The CDR3 runs to 15 residues. Germline V gives CDR1 MNHEY, CDR2 SVGEGT. V lost 8 bases and J lost 6, with 21 bases in between. As DNA, the CDR3 is TGTGCCAGCGGACCCAGGATCGGGGTCGTGGATACGCAGTATTTT. This gives the protein CASGPRIGVVDTQYF.

This clonotype was counted a few times. The gene calls are TRBV5-1 and TRBJ1-2, with a weak D call TRBD1 (6 bases). Trimming left V 2 bases short and J 4 bases short, with 12 bases between. Looked up from germline, CDR1 is SGHRS and CDR2 is YFSETQ. The CDR3 has 14 amino acids. The CDR3 DNA is TGCGCCAGCAGCTTTATCCCGGGGGCCTATGGCTACACCTTC. Residues: CASSFIPGAYGYTF.

This chain uses TRBV4-1 with TRBJ1-3; 7 bases map to TRBD1. Germline-derived CDR1 and CDR2 are MGHRA and YSYEKL. The CDR3 is made up of 14 amino acids. The J segment lost 8 bases and the V segment lost 5 bases, leaving 9 bases of the junction unmatched. The CDR3 sequence is CASSTVNRGDTIYF. The CDR3 DNA reads TGCGCCAGCAGCACCGTGAACAGGGGAGACACCATATATTTT.

The chain carries TRBV7-2 and TRBJ1-1; 8 bases are a match to TRBD1. The CDR3 runs to 15 residues. From germline, CDR1 is SGHTA and CDR2 FQGNSA. The junction had 6 bases not matched to a gene; V was cut back by 2 bases and J by 4 bases. CDR3 amino acids: CASSLQGARFTEAFF. The CDR3 nucleotides read TGTGCCAGCAGCTTACAGGGGGCGAGATTCACTGAAGCTTTCTTT.

This rearrangement joins TRBV11-3 to TRBJ2-1, with a weak D call TRBD1 (5 bases). Trimming removed 5 bases at V and 1 base at J, with 12 bases between. Germline V lookup: CDR1 SGHNT, CDR2 YENEEA. CDR3 length: 15 residues. The CDR3 here is CASSLGVPSYNEQFF. In nucleotides, the CDR3 is TGTGCCAGCAGCCTAGGGGTGCCTTCCTACAATGAGCAGTTCTTC.

V is TRBV27 and J is TRBJ1-2; TRBD1 matches 7 bases. This CDR3 comprises 13 residues. Per the germline V gene, CDR1 is MNHEY and CDR2 is SMNVEV (reference sequence). The V and J ends lost 5 bases and 8 bases, in that order; junction bases with no gene match: 8. As DNA, the CDR3 is TGTGCCAGCAGTCGGCAGGGGGAGGGGGGCTACACCTTC. Translating gives CASSRQGEGGYTF.

The chain combines TRBV4-1 with TRBJ2-7, with 8 bases matching TRBD2. Trimming cost V 4 bases and J 3 bases; bases outside gene matches: 5. The CDR3 consists of 14 residues. Per the germline V gene, CDR1 is MGHRA and CDR2 is YSYEKL. The CDR3 DNA is TGCGCCAGCAGCCCCGGGGGGGATAGCTACGAGCAGTACGTC. It translates to CASSPGGDSYEQYV.

The chain has TRBV28 and TRBJ2-4; weak D call: TRBD1 (5 bases). The V gene's germline CDR1 is MDHEN and CDR2 SYDVKM. This CDR3 is 15 amino acids long. Between the trimmed V and J ends, which lost 5 bases and 1 base, there was a span of 12 bases. CDR3 sequence reads: CASSMIDSAKNIQYF. In DNA form, the CDR3 reads TGTGCCAGCAGTATGATCGACAGTGCCAAAAACATTCAGTACTTC.

This clonotype was observed a few times. V is TRBV12-3 or TRBV12-4 and J is TRBJ2-7, with D possibly TRBD1 on 5 matching bases. The CDR3 consists of 13 residues. Trimming took off 4 bases at V and 1 base at J, with 8 bases between the two ends. The CDR3 spells CASSSTGSYEQYV. The CDR3 DNA sequence: TGTGCCAGCAGTTCCACAGGTTCCTACGAGCAGTACGTC.

The chain is built from TRBV7-6 and TRBJ2-7, with 8 bases fitting TRBD1. Germline V CDR1 and CDR2: SGHVS, FNYEAQ. The length of the CDR3 is 11 residues. V lost 4 bases and J lost 9; bases outside the gene matches: 2. CDR3 region: CASSSGQGQYF. CDR3 sequence (DNA): TGTGCCAGCAGCTCCGGACAGGGGCAGTACTTC.

In this sample, this clonotype turned up a few times. V usage is TRBV7-6 and J usage is TRBJ2-7; TRBD1 agrees at 9 bases. The CDR3 covers 15 residues. The germline V gene has CDR1 SGHVS and CDR2 FNYEAQ. V was clipped by 0 bases and J by 2 bases; unmatched bases: 2. The CDR3, as DNA: TGTGCCAGCAGCTTAGCTGGACAGGGGCCCTACGAGCAGTACTTC. It translates to CASSLAGQGPYEQYF.

The V call is TRBV12-3 or TRBV12-4, the J call TRBJ2-5, with TRBD2 identical over 12 bases. The length of the CDR3 is 18 residues. Trimming took 4 bases from V and 4 from J; bases not matched to a gene: 13. CDR3 protein: CASSSLMRLAGVRETQYF. The CDR3 DNA follows: TGTGCCAGCAGTTCGCTGATGAGACTAGCGGGGGTACGAGAGACCCAGTACTTC.

This clonotype has just a few counts. This chain connects TRBV30 to TRBJ1-5; D is unclear. The CDR3 is made up of 14 amino acids. Trimming cost V 0 bases and J 1 base, with 7 bases left between them. Germline V CDR1 and CDR2: GTSNPN, SVGIG (reference sequence). Here the CDR3 DNA reads TGTGCCTGGAGTGTAGGTGGGAGCAATCAGCCCCAGCATTTT. Encoded protein: CAWSVGGSNQPQHF.

This clonotype was observed a handful of times. The CDR3 region is CASSFSGFGTEAFF. Written as DNA, the CDR3 is TGTGCCAGCAGTTTTTCGGGTTTTGGGACTGAAGCTTTCTTT. The V call is TRBV12-3 or TRBV12-4, the J call TRBJ1-1, with D unclear. The CDR3 is 14 residues long. V shed 3 bases and J shed 5 bases, with 13 bases lying between them.